These 7 T cell receptor beta chains came from one sample sequenced in a study of a mutant IDH1 vaccine in newly diagnosed glioma. Indicated time point: baseline, week 1 (first vaccination visit). The treatment: pre-vaccination baseline after standard-of-care therapy. Using immunoSEQ multiplex PCR, the repertoire was profiled, and TCRdb retains in-frame clones only, with some absent. The data contain 50,000 or so clones, about nine tenths of them singletons. The sequencing used PBMCs, collected from a glioma patient treated with radiotherapy, temozolomide or both. The receptors come from a man in his forties with glioma.

The chain carries TRBV6-6 and TRBJ1-2; TRBD1 might be the D (5 bases). Trimming stripped 4 bases from V and 7 bases from J, with 16 bases between. The CDR3 is made up of 14 amino acids. Germline-derived CDR1 and CDR2 are MNHNY and SVGAGI (reference sequence). CDR3 nucleotide sequence: TGTGCCAGCAGTTTGAGCGGGGACTACGGTGGCTACACCTTC. As protein: CASSLSGDYGGYTF.

The chain employs TRBV29-1 and TRBJ2-7, with TRBD1 matching over 11 bases. Unmatched junction bases numbered 5, after V lost 0 bases and J lost 4 bases. The CDR3 length is 15 residues. Germline CDR1 and CDR2: SQVTM and ANQGSEA. The CDR3 region has the DNA TGCAGCGTTGAAGATGGGGACAGGGGGTGGTACGAGCAGTACTTC. This gives the protein CSVEDGDRGWYEQYF.

The chain employs TRBV4-2 and TRBJ2-7, with 7 bases fitting TRBD2. This CDR3 has 16 residues. CDR1 LGHNA and CDR2 YNFKEQ come from the germline V gene. Trimming removed 0 bases from V and 7 bases from J; junction bases left unmatched: 12. CDR3 DNA sequence: TGTGCCAGCAGCCAAGATCTAGGCGGGGGTGCGGAGGAGCAGTACTTC. Encoded protein: CASSQDLGGGAEEQYF.

The DNA for the CDR3 is TGTGCCATCAGGGCGGACAGTAAAGAGACCCAGTACTTC. It codes for CAIRADSKETQYF. The chain uses TRBV10-3 and TRBJ2-5; weak D call: TRBD1 (6 bases). The CDR3 consists of 13 residues. Germline values: CDR1 ENHRY, CDR2 SYGVKD. Trimming took off 6 bases at V and 3 bases at J, with 11 bases between the two ends.

V gene TRBV2 combines with J gene TRBJ2-1; TRBD2 agrees at 15 bases. CDR1 and CDR2 (germline): SNHLY, FYNNEI. The junction had 11 bases not matched to a gene; V was cut back by 5 bases and J by 6 bases. The CDR3 has 18 residues. CDR3 bases: TGTGCCAGCAGTACCAATAGAGGACTAGCGGGAGGGCCCAATGAGCAGTTCTTC. This sequence encodes CASSTNRGLAGGPNEQFF.

The chain combines TRBV27 with TRBJ2-5; no firm D call. The CDR3 is 13 amino acids. Germline V gene sequence: CDR1 MNHEY, CDR2 SMNVEV (reference sequence). V dropped 8 bases and J dropped 3 bases, with 13 bases sitting between them. The CDR3 DNA reads as TGTGCCAGCGGCCCTCACAATAAAGAGACCCAGTACTTC. Protein product: CASGPHNKETQYF.

CDR3 nucleotides: TGTGCCAGTATGGTGGGGAGCACTGAAGCTTTCTTT. Encoded protein: CASMVGSTEAFF. The genes are TRBV19 and TRBJ1-1, with no clear D. The CDR3 spans 12 residues. The ends were cut back, 7 bases at V and 4 bases at J, with 10 bases in the middle. CDR1 is LNHDA, CDR2 SQIVND, per germline (reference sequence).